This T cell receptor beta chain stems from a study of T cell responses to AZD1222 COVID-19 vaccine. General study findings and limits: It should be noted that donors were predominantly white British and more often female, and clonal diversity was possibly underestimated. Without day 14 samples, only post-peak T cell repertoires were studied.

TCRdb's copy holds only in-frame clones and misses some; the assay was immunoSEQ multiplex PCR. Of 150,000 or so clones listed, roughly 80% are singletons. Per germline, CDR1 SGDLS and CDR2 YYNGEE. The CDR3 consists of 14 residues. Trimming took off 3 bases at V and 6 bases at J, with 15 bases between the two ends. On this clone: Its specificity is not known.

The sequence came from an adult in good health. The rearrangement joins TRBV9 to TRBJ1-2; D is ambiguous. Material: peripheral blood, obtained on day 0 of MenACWY control vaccination. The CDR3 protein is CASSADPFFHGYTF. The DNA for the CDR3 is TGTGCCAGCAGCGCCGACCCTTTTTTTCATGGCTACACCTTC.